This T cell receptor (beta chain) was documented in a study of blood T cell repertoires in COVID-19. Some clones are missing from TCRdb's copy, which holds only in-frame ones; the method was immunoSEQ multiplex PCR. The data contain tens of thousands of clones, 89% of them singletons. J was trimmed by 7 bases and V by 3 bases; bases with no gene match: 11. Germline V gene lookup returns CDR1 SGHNT and CDR2 YYREEE (reference sequence). This CDR3 has 16 amino acids. The sample was peripheral blood. The sequence came from a woman aged 45 to 65 with active COVID-19. The chain uses TRBV5-4 and TRBJ2-1; 9 bases map to TRBD2. DNA of the CDR3: TGTGCCAGCAGCTCCGGTGGTGCGGGAGGGTGGAATGAGCAGTTCTTC. As protein: CASSSGGAGGWNEQFF.